This T cell receptor beta chain was sequenced during a study of CD8 T cells in ankylosing spondylitis. The study, taken as a whole, reports: Clones linked to the disease showed a CD8+ phenotype. They occurred at relatively low frequencies in peripheral blood. A number of the motif variants had already been described in reactive arthritis synovial fluid and blood. Roughly eight highly homologous variants made up a TCR beta motif that seemed to typify ankylosing spondylitis blood.

Trimming removed 0 bases at V and 4 bases at J, with 12 bases between. The germline V gene has CDR1 LGHNA and CDR2 YNFKEQ. The CDR3 runs 15 residues. Details on this clonotype: The antigen remains undetermined.

Preparation of TCR beta libraries was done by quantitative 5'-RACE with molecular barcodes. TCRdb redid the calling of the 5' RACE reads with MiXCR, one entry per CDR3 protein. The data show approximately 540,000 distinct CDR3 sequences, with 12% seen just once and 6.5% to 7% held by the top ten. This TCR derives from a male donor with ankylosing spondylitis. The gene calls are TRBV4-2 and TRBJ1-2; no clear D gene. Sequences were obtained from blood, either unsorted or a sorted T cell fraction (not recorded which). The CDR3 bases are TGTGCCAGCAGCCAAGAAGACACCTCCGTCTATGGCTACACCTTC. Its translation is CASSQEDTSVYGYTF.